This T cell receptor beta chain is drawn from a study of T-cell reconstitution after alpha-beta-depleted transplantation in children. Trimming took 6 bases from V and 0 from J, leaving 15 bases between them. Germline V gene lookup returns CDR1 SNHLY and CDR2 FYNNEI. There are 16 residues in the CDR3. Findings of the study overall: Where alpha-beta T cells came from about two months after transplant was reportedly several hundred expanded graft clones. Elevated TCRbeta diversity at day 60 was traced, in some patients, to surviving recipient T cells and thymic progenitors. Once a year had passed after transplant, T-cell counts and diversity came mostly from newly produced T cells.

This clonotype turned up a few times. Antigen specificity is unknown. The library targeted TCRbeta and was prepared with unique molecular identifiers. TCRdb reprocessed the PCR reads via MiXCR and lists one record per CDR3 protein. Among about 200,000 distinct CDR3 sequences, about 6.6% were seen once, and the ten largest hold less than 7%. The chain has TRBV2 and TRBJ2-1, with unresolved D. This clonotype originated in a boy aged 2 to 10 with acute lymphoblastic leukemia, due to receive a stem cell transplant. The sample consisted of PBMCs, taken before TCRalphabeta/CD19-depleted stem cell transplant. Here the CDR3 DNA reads TGTGCCAGCAGGACCCCCACTACTTACTCCTACAATGAGCAGTTCTTC. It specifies CASRTPTTYSYNEQFF.